One T cell receptor beta chain is described in this entry. The antigen is undetermined. No conserved phenylalanine or tryptophan ends this CDR3, so it is likely a read error. Researchers took RNA transcripts and amplified the TCR beta CDR3 regions from them. An initial round of RT-PCR targeting the TCR CDR3 relied on the HTBI primer set. TCRdb passed the multiplex PCR reads through MiXCR, listing each CDR3 protein once. The sample lists roughly 700,000 distinct CDR3 sequences; approximately 15% were seen once. The sample is drawn from a study of T cells in Graves' hyperthyroidism and ophthalmopathy. Study-wide findings and caveats: Separating ophthalmopathy from stable hyperthyroidism was achieved by a 13 V-J model.

Patients aged 18 to 65 had newly diagnosed hyperthyroidism lasting under 2 months. Diagnosis relied on clinical symptoms, serum thyroxine and TRAb, thyroid ultrasound and orbital computed tomography. PBMCs were derived from around 10 ml fresh peripheral blood. The V gene's germline CDR1 is SGHNT and CDR2 YENEEA. V shed 1 base and J shed 1 base, with 5 bases lying between them. The CDR3 is made up of 14 amino acids. The receptor was isolated from a young woman with Graves' hyperthyroidism. Sequencing was performed on blood. This chain uses TRBV11-3 with TRBJ2-1; D is tentatively TRBD1 or TRBD2 (5 bases each). The CDR3 coding sequence is TGTGCCAGCAGCTTAGGGGGGTCCTACAATGAGCAGTTCCTC. Protein product: CASSLGGSYNEQFL.